Each of the 30 T cell receptor beta chains below was sequenced from the same sample in a study of T cells in tuberculosis. Produced via immunoSEQ multiplex PCR; TCRdb's table is partial and in-frame only. The sample contains some 25,000 clones, less than 97% of which appear only once. Source material: PBMCs. All receptors come from a donor aged 5-35 years with latent tuberculosis or without tuberculosis infection.

V is TRBV5-6 and J is TRBJ1-5; D ambiguous. Trimming removed 4 bases from V and 9 bases from J, with 14 bases in between. Germline assignment: CDR1 SGHDT and CDR2 YYEEEE. CDR3 length equals 13 residues. The CDR3 here is CASSPTSGGPQHF. CDR3 DNA: TGTGCCAGCAGCCCCACTAGCGGAGGGCCCCAGCATTTT.

The chain uses TRBV14 and TRBJ2-3, with 12 positions matching TRBD2. The germline V gene encodes CDR1 SGHDN and CDR2 FVKESK. J lost 5 bases, V lost 1 base, and 4 bases had no gene match. The CDR3 totals 16 residues. CDR3 sequence: CASSQGLAGGLDTQYF. The CDR3 coding sequence is TGTGCCAGCAGCCAAGGGCTAGCGGGGGGGCTAGATACGCAGTATTTT.

The rearrangement links TRBV6-1 to TRBJ2-7; D unresolved. V was pared by 1 base and J by 5 bases, with 12 bases between. The CDR3 covers 14 residues. Germline lookup yields CDR1 MNHNS and CDR2 SASEGT. The CDR3 sequence: CASSEVPRPDEQYF. The DNA for the CDR3 is TGTGCCAGCAGTGAAGTCCCCCGTCCGGACGAGCAGTACTTC.

The chain uses TRBV19 and TRBJ1-6, with 7 positions matching TRBD1. The CDR3 sequence is 12 residues long. V trimming: 5 bases; J trimming: 11 bases; junction bases outside the gene matches: 3. The germline CDR1 and CDR2 sequences are LNHDA and SQIVND (reference sequence). CDR3 protein: CASSVTGAPLHF. CDR3 nucleotides: TGTGCCAGTAGTGTAACAGGGGCACCCCTCCACTTT. Looking up the rest from reference TRBV19 and TRBJ1-6 gives the full variable domain: DGGITQSPKYLFRKEGQNVTLSCEQNLNHDAMYWYRQDPGQGLRLIYYSQIVNDFQKGDIAEGYSVSREKKESFPLTVTSAQKNPTAFYLCASSVTGAPLHFGNGTRLTVT.

The rearrangement uses TRBV25-1 and TRBJ2-5; 7 bases are a match to TRBD2. The length of the CDR3 is 15 residues. Germline CDR1 reads MGHDK; CDR2 reads SYGVNS. Trimming removed 2 bases from V and 0 bases from J; junction bases left unmatched: 3. The CDR3 spells CASSETGGYQETQYF. Written as DNA, the CDR3 is TGTGCCAGCAGTGAAACGGGGGGTTACCAAGAGACCCAGTACTTC. The complete variable domain, with remaining parts taken from reference TRBV25-1 and TRBJ2-5, reads EADIYQTPRYLVIGTGKKITLECSQTMGHDKMYWYQQDPGMELHLIHYSYGVNSTEKGDLSSESTVSRIRTEHFPLTLESARPSHTSQYLCASSETGGYQETQYFGPGTRLLVL.

The genes are TRBV7-6 and TRBJ2-5; 8 bases match TRBD2. Losses at the gene ends were 7 bases for V and 5 bases for J; bases not matched to a gene: 9. This CDR3 is 14 amino acids long. Germline V CDR1 and CDR2: SGHVS, FNYEAQ. CDR3 DNA: TGTGCCAGCACCGACGCCGGGGGGGCGGAGACCCAGTACTTC. Its protein product is CASTDAGGAETQYF.

The chain carries TRBV6-1 and TRBJ1-1, with D perhaps TRBD1 (6 bases). Germline lookup yields CDR1 MNHNS and CDR2 SASEGT. This CDR3 comprises 15 residues. Trimming cost V 5 bases and J 0 bases, with 13 bases left between them. The CDR3 nucleotides are TGTGCCAGCAGTTCCCACAGGGCGATGAACACTGAAGCTTTCTTT. Its translation: CASSSHRAMNTEAFF.

This clone was seen once. The chain combines TRBV14 with TRBJ1-4, with D perhaps matching TRBD1 (5 bases). CDR1 and CDR2 (germline): SGHDN, FVKESK. The length of the CDR3 is 17 residues. V lost 0 bases and J lost 0, with 11 bases in between. This chain's CDR3 is CASSQDTGPATNEKLFF. The CDR3 nucleotides read TGTGCCAGCAGCCAAGACACAGGCCCTGCAACTAATGAAAAACTGTTTTTT.

The rearrangement uses TRBV6-1 and TRBJ1-3, with TRBD1 matching 7 bases. Germline loops: CDR1 MNHNS, CDR2 SASEGT. This CDR3 is 15 amino acids long. V lost 3 bases to trimming and J lost 1 base; unmatched junction nucleotides: 3. The CDR3 DNA follows: TGTGCCAGCAGTGACAGGGGGACTTCTGGAAACACCATATATTTT. Translating gives CASSDRGTSGNTIYF.

The rearrangement joins TRBV5-6 to TRBJ1-2; TRBD1 matches at 8 bases. CDR1 is SGHDT and CDR2 is YYEEEE in the germline V gene. Trimming cost V 3 bases and J 5 bases; bases outside gene matches: 3. The CDR3 contains 13 residues. CDR3 bases: TGTGCCAGCAGCTCGGGACAGGCATATGGCTACACCTTC. Translating it yields CASSSGQAYGYTF.

The chain joins TRBV23-1 to TRBJ1-2; 9 nucleotides align to TRBD1. TRBV23-1 has ORF status, its function being uncertain. The CDR3 contains 18 residues. V was pared by 4 bases and J by 10 bases, with 22 bases of the junction left unmatched. The CDR3 coding sequence is TGCGCCAGCAGTCCCCCGGCCGGGACAGGGCCCCGATTTACGAACTACACCTTC. This codes for CASSPPAGTGPRFTNYTF.

The rearrangement uses TRBV19 and TRBJ1-1; 8 bases agree with TRBD1. Trimming at V came to 5 bases and at J to 6 bases, leaving 8 bases not matched to a gene. This CDR3 has 14 amino acids. In germline, CDR1 is LNHDA, CDR2 SQIVND (reference sequence). The CDR3 DNA follows: TGTGCCAGTAGTGAGTCCGCGACAGGGGCTGAAGCTTTCTTT. Its translation is CASSESATGAEAFF.

The chain recombines TRBV7-8 with TRBJ2-3; 7 nucleotides line up with TRBD1. The J segment lost 2 bases and the V segment lost 5 bases, leaving 10 bases of the junction unmatched. CDR1 is SGHVS and CDR2 is FQNEAQ in the germline V gene. The CDR3 has 16 amino acids. CDR3 sequence: CASSRPWDSPTDTQYF. CDR3 DNA: TGTGCCAGCAGCCGACCCTGGGACAGCCCCACAGATACGCAGTATTTT.

V usage is TRBV5-1 and J usage is TRBJ2-7, with D perhaps TRBD1 (6 bases). Germline V gives CDR1 SGHRS, CDR2 YFSETQ. The CDR3 runs 15 residues. V was trimmed by 0 bases and J by 6 bases, leaving 16 bases between them. CDR3 protein: CASSLALGAGGEQYV. DNA for the CDR3: TGCGCCAGCAGCTTGGCCTTGGGGGCCGGAGGCGAGCAGTACGTC.

The rearrangement uses TRBV27 and TRBJ1-1; D unresolved. The germline V gene encodes CDR1 MNHEY and CDR2 SMNVEV (reference sequence). The CDR3 has 16 residues. Trimming took 8 bases from V and 2 from J, leaving 21 bases between them. CDR3 sequence (DNA): TGTGCCAGCCAAACTGGGTTCCGCGGTAGTAACACTGAAGCTTTCTTT. It specifies CASQTGFRGSNTEAFF.

The chain recombines TRBV27 with TRBJ1-1, with a tentative D call TRBD1 (6 bases). CDR1 MNHEY and CDR2 SMNVEV come from the germline V gene (reference sequence). The CDR3 totals 14 residues. V lost 8 bases, J lost 2 bases, and 15 bases lay in between. Here the CDR3 reads CASHPTGPNTEAFF. CDR3 nucleotides: TGTGCCAGCCACCCTACAGGGCCAAACACTGAAGCTTTCTTT.

The V call is TRBV19, the J call TRBJ1-5; maybe TRBD1 (5 bases). Germline V gene sequence: CDR1 LNHDA, CDR2 SQIVND (reference sequence). V gave up 5 bases and J gave up 2 bases, with 10 bases separating them. The CDR3 has 14 residues. The CDR3 DNA is TGTGCCAGTAGTTGGTCGGGGGGCAATCAGCCCCAGCATTTT. This gives the protein CASSWSGGNQPQHF.

CDR3 sequence: CASSAFGAGPTDTQYF. CDR3 nucleotide sequence: TGTGCCAGCAGTGCGTTCGGAGCGGGCCCCACAGATACGCAGTATTTT. The chain recombines TRBV2 with TRBJ2-3; D possibly corresponds to TRBD2 (6 bases). The CDR3 sequence is 16 residues long. In germline, CDR1 is SNHLY, CDR2 FYNNEI. Trimming took off 4 bases at V and 2 bases at J, with 16 bases between the two ends.

V gene TRBV5-1 combines with J gene TRBJ2-5; the D gene is possibly TRBD1 (5 bases). Germline V gene data show CDR1 as SGHRS and CDR2 as YFSETQ. V was clipped by 1 base and J by 4 bases, with 14 bases between them. The CDR3 has 15 residues. CDR3 nucleotide sequence: TGCGCCAGCAGCTTGAGTGTGGGGCAGGGAGAGACCCAGTACTTC. It specifies CASSLSVGQGETQYF.

This clone was recorded a few times. The gene calls are TRBV6-1 and TRBJ2-4; possible D gene TRBD2, 6 bases. The V gene lost 0 bases and the J gene lost 8 bases, with 8 bases spanning the gap. The CDR3 totals 13 residues. Per the germline V gene, CDR1 is MNHNS and CDR2 is SASEGT. CDR3 loop: CASSEAWRDIQYF. The CDR3 nucleotides are TGTGCCAGCAGTGAAGCTTGGAGGGACATTCAGTACTTC.

The rearrangement joins TRBV7-2 to TRBJ1-1; 8 bases are shared with TRBD1. The CDR3 has 14 residues. CDR1 SGHTA and CDR2 FQGNSA come from the germline V gene. V shed 5 bases, J shed 1 base, and the junction held 3 bases outside the gene matches. CDR3 in amino acids: CASSTGQANTEAFF. The CDR3 DNA reads as TGTGCCAGCAGCACGGGACAGGCGAACACTGAAGCTTTCTTT.

This chain connects TRBV6-1 to TRBJ2-5; D possibly corresponds to TRBD2 (6 bases). This CDR3 contains 14 residues. V was shortened by 9 bases and J by 3 bases, with 17 bases between the two germline ends. Per germline, CDR1 MNHNS and CDR2 SASEGT. The CDR3 loop reads CASYPGTGEETQYF. DNA of the CDR3: TGTGCCAGTTACCCTGGGACGGGGGAAGAGACCCAGTACTTC.

This chain joins TRBV20-1 and TRBJ1-1; D is possibly TRBD1 (5 bases). This CDR3 is built from 10 residues. The germline gives CDR1 DFQATT, CDR2 SNEGSKA (reference sequence). V was shortened by 6 bases and J by 8 bases, with 10 bases between the two germline ends. The CDR3 spells CSASRGEAFF. In DNA form, the CDR3 reads TGCAGTGCCTCACGGGGGGAAGCTTTCTTT.

The chain carries TRBV5-5 and TRBJ2-7, with D perhaps TRBD2 (6 bases). V was clipped by 4 bases and J by 4 bases, with 12 bases between them. The CDR3 runs 13 residues. Germline values: CDR1 SGHKS, CDR2 YYEKEE (reference sequence). The CDR3 protein is CASSDGRGYEQYF. The CDR3 DNA sequence: TGTGCCAGCAGCGACGGACGGGGGTACGAGCAGTACTTC.

This clone came up once. This chain links TRBV30 with TRBJ1-2; the match to TRBD1 covers 9 bases. The CDR3 length is 13 residues. Germline-derived CDR1 and CDR2 are GTSNPN and SVGIG (reference sequence). Trimming removed 3 bases from V and 6 bases from J; junction bases left unmatched: 5. CDR3 sequence: CAWRGDRENGYTF. CDR3 in DNA: TGTGCCTGGAGGGGGGACAGGGAAAATGGCTACACCTTC.

This chain joins TRBV20-1 and TRBJ2-7; 7 bases are shared with TRBD1. This CDR3 is built from 11 residues. Germline CDR1 reads DFQATT; CDR2 reads SNEGSKA (reference sequence). With V trimmed by 4 bases and J by 4 bases, 1 base remained unmatched. CDR3 sequence (DNA): TGCAGTGCTAAACAGGGGTACGAGCAGTACTTC. Translating it yields CSAKQGYEQYF.

This chain joins TRBV28 and TRBJ1-1; D is possibly TRBD1 (6 bases). Per germline, CDR1 MDHEN and CDR2 SYDVKM. This CDR3 contains 17 residues. V was clipped by 3 bases and J by 6 bases, with 23 bases between them. CDR3 region: CASSFGGAGHGIPEAFF. The CDR3, as DNA: TGTGCCAGCAGTTTTGGGGGAGCGGGACACGGAATTCCTGAAGCTTTCTTT.

The chain carries TRBV29-1 and TRBJ2-7, with TRBD1 as a possible D gene (7 bases). The CDR3 is made up of 13 amino acids. Germline CDR1 is SQVTM and CDR2 is ANQGSEA. V lost 3 bases and J lost 6, with 15 bases in between. CDR3 in DNA: TGCAGCGTTGACGCAGGGGGGACTGGCGAGCAGTACGTC. Translating it yields CSVDAGGTGEQYV.

V usage is TRBV4-1 and J usage is TRBJ1-6, with TRBD1 identical over 8 bases. The junction had 12 bases not matched to a gene; V was cut back by 6 bases and J by 5 bases. Germline V gene sequence: CDR1 MGHRA, CDR2 YSYEKL. The CDR3 has 17 amino acids. For the CDR3, the DNA is TGCGCCAGCAGGGGGACCGGACAGGGTGTCGATAATTCACCCCTCCACTTT. Translated, it gives CASRGTGQGVDNSPLHF.

To note about this clone: Other DNA sequences from this sample encode an identical CDR3 as well. V and J are TRBV4-1 and TRBJ2-7, with D perhaps TRBD1 (6 bases). The CDR3 sequence is 14 residues long. Trimming removed 4 bases at V and 1 base at J, with 11 bases between. Germline V gene lookup returns CDR1 MGHRA and CDR2 YSYEKL. The CDR3 is CASSPTQGSYEQYF. In DNA, the CDR3 is TGCGCCAGCAGCCCTACACAGGGTTCCTACGAGCAGTACTTC.